This T cell receptor (beta chain) is from a study of graft-versus-host responses after intestinal transplantation. Libraries were prepared by immunoSEQ multiplex PCR; TCRdb keeps only in-frame clonotypes and omits some of them. Among around 10,000 clones listed, 92% were seen once. This CDR3 contains 15 residues. In germline, CDR1 is SGDLS, CDR2 YYNGEE. V trimming: 7 bases; J trimming: 4 bases; junction bases outside the gene matches: 11. The clonotype originates from a human patient who received an intestinal transplant, so some T cells may come from the graft donor. The chain is built from TRBV9 and TRBJ2-5; 9 positions agree with TRBD2. The input for sequencing was PBMCs, taken 65 to 70 days after transplant. Here the CDR3 reads CASDGGREGGETQYF. The CDR3 DNA is TGTGCCAGCGACGGAGGGCGGGAGGGCGGAGAGACCCAGTACTTC.